Each of the 2 T cell receptor beta chains below was sequenced from the same sample in a study of blood T cell repertoires in COVID-19. Clones were read by immunoSEQ multiplex PCR, and TCRdb kept only the in-frame ones, dropping some. The repertoire has 270,000 or so clones, about nine tenths of them found once; the top ten carry about 2.5%. Sequencing was performed on PBMCs or T cells enriched from blood (not recorded which). All receptors derive from a woman between 40 and 50 years old with acute COVID-19.

The rearrangement joins TRBV3-1 (or the pseudogene TRBV3-2) to TRBJ1-5; D possibly corresponds to TRBD1 (6 bases). This CDR3 has 17 residues. With 4 bases removed from V and 2 bases from J, the gap between germline ends came to 18 bases. Germline V gene lookup returns CDR1 LGHDT and CDR2 YNNKEL (reference sequence). The CDR3 is CASSPWALQGGNQPQHF. The DNA for the CDR3 is TGTGCCAGCAGCCCATGGGCGTTACAGGGCGGCAATCAGCCCCAGCATTTT.

The rearrangement uses TRBV6-5 and TRBJ2-7, with D maybe TRBD1 (6 bases). This CDR3 has 15 amino acids. The ends were cut back, 5 bases at V and 2 bases at J, with 16 bases in the middle. The V gene's germline CDR1 is MNHEY and CDR2 SVGAGI. The CDR3 sequence: CASSKTGHPTYEQYF. The CDR3 nucleotides are TGTGCCAGCAGTAAAACAGGGCATCCCACCTACGAGCAGTACTTC.